The 29 T cell receptor beta chains reported below all come from one sample, sequenced in a study of tumor-infiltrating lymphocytes in localized non-small cell lung cancer. Only in-frame clones appear in the TCRdb table, and some are missing; sequencing was by immunoSEQ multiplex PCR. The sample yields some 8,400 clones, more than 65% seen once. Material for sequencing was lung tumor tissue. Source of these receptors: a human donor with non-small cell lung cancer.

This sequence joins TRBV14 and TRBJ2-1; perhaps D is TRBD1 or TRBD2 (5 bases each). Germline CDR1 SGHDN, CDR2 FVKESK. V was cut by 1 base and J by 4 bases, with 17 bases left in between. This CDR3 comprises 17 residues. The CDR3 sequence is CASSQGVEGSTYNEQFF. Written as DNA, the CDR3 is TGTGCCAGCAGCCAAGGGGTTGAGGGGTCCACTTACAATGAGCAGTTCTTC.

Notes on this clone: Since no conserved phenylalanine or tryptophan closes the CDR3, a read error is the likely cause. The rearrangement joins TRBV6-6 to TRBJ2-4; D not certain. V lost 2 bases and J 6 bases, leaving 11 bases between the germline ends. The CDR3 runs to 14 residues. The germline V gene has CDR1 MNHNY and CDR2 SVGAGI (reference sequence). CDR3 in DNA: TGTGCCAGCAGTTACGACCTATTTGGAAACATTCAGTACTCC. This translates into CASSYDLFGNIQYS.

V and J are TRBV6-1 and TRBJ2-7; the D gene could be TRBD1 or TRBD2 (5 bases each). The germline V and J ends were trimmed by 6 bases and 2 bases, with 14 bases remaining between them. The CDR3 is 14 amino acids. Germline-derived CDR1 and CDR2 are MNHNS and SASEGT. The DNA for the CDR3 is TGTGCCAGCAGGGGCCGGGACGGTCCCTACGAGCAGTACTTC. It specifies CASRGRDGPYEQYF.

This sequence joins TRBV5-1 and TRBJ2-5; TRBD1 aligns across 11 bases. There are 15 residues in the CDR3. Losses at the gene ends were 2 bases for V and 4 bases for J; bases not matched to a gene: 4. Germline-derived CDR1 and CDR2 are SGHRS and YFSETQ. The CDR3 reads CASSLYGTGGETQYF. The CDR3 DNA sequence: TGCGCCAGCAGCTTATACGGGACAGGGGGAGAGACCCAGTACTTC.

The chain links TRBV7-8 to TRBJ1-1, with 9 positions matching TRBD1. The CDR3 length is 14 residues. The germline V gene encodes CDR1 SGHVS and CDR2 FQNEAQ. The junction had 0 bases not matched to a gene; V was cut back by 1 base and J by 3 bases. The CDR3 sequence: CASSLGTGDTEAFF. The CDR3, as DNA: TGTGCCAGCAGCTTAGGGACAGGGGACACTGAAGCTTTCTTT.

This clone was counted only a few times. The chain combines TRBV5-1 with TRBJ2-3; 7 bases match TRBD2. The CDR3 length is 15 residues. The V gene's germline CDR1 is SGHRS and CDR2 YFSETQ. The junction had 9 bases not matched to a gene; V was cut back by 2 bases and J by 6 bases. The CDR3 loop reads CASSFAPREADTQYF. The CDR3 region has the DNA TGCGCCAGCAGCTTTGCTCCCCGGGAGGCGGATACGCAGTATTTT.

This rearrangement joins TRBV5-1 to TRBJ2-1, with TRBD1 as a possible D gene (5 bases). Germline lookup yields CDR1 SGHRS and CDR2 YFSETQ. V was shortened by 0 bases and J by 8 bases, with 12 bases between the two germline ends. This CDR3 comprises 14 residues. The CDR3 here is CASSLAAGSDEQFF. The CDR3 coding sequence is TGCGCCAGCAGCTTGGCCGCAGGGTCCGATGAGCAGTTCTTC.

This clone has more than one count but fewer than ten. The J gene is TRBJ1-5, the V gene TRBV2; D gene unclear. CDR1 and CDR2 (germline): SNHLY, FYNNEI. The CDR3 sequence is 13 residues long. V shed 8 bases and J shed 7 bases, with 15 bases lying between them. The CDR3 loop is CASGPTERQPQHF. CDR3 DNA sequence: TGTGCCAGCGGGCCAACAGAGAGGCAGCCCCAGCATTTT.

The genes are TRBV28 and TRBJ1-1; 9 nucleotides align to TRBD1. V was clipped by 6 bases and J by 1 base; unmatched bases: 6. CDR3 length: 15 residues. Germline CDR1 is MDHEN and CDR2 is SYDVKM. Here the CDR3 reads CASRRQGGWNTEAFF. DNA of the CDR3: TGTGCCAGCAGGAGACAGGGGGGGTGGAACACTGAAGCTTTCTTT.

A few counts support this clone. The gene calls are TRBV5-1 and TRBJ2-1; 10 bases map to TRBD1. The V and J ends lost 4 bases and 8 bases, in that order; junction bases with no gene match: 6. The CDR3 loop spans 14 amino acids. The germline V gene encodes CDR1 SGHRS and CDR2 YFSETQ. Here the CDR3 reads CASSVGQGHDEQFF. The CDR3, as DNA: TGCGCCAGCAGCGTGGGACAGGGGCACGATGAGCAGTTCTTC.

By frequency in the sample, this clone is large. This rearrangement joins TRBV30 to TRBJ2-3; TRBD2 matches at 8 bases. The CDR3 length is 13 residues. CDR1 is GTSNPN, CDR2 SVGIG, per germline (reference sequence). The J segment lost 2 bases and the V segment lost 4 bases, leaving 2 bases of the junction unmatched. The CDR3 here is CAWTSGPTDTQYF. CDR3 sequence (DNA): TGTGCCTGGACTAGCGGGCCCACAGATACGCAGTATTTT.

The chain employs TRBV13 and TRBJ2-6; the D is unclear. The CDR3 covers 18 residues. The germline gives CDR1 PRHDT, CDR2 FYEKMQ (reference sequence). V gave up 5 bases and J gave up 0 bases, with 17 bases separating them. CDR3 amino acids: CASSPHLPELSGANVLTF. As DNA, the CDR3 is TGTGCCAGCAGCCCCCACTTGCCGGAACTCTCTGGGGCCAACGTCCTGACTTTC.

The rearrangement links TRBV30 to TRBJ1-1; 10 bases align to TRBD1. CDR1 is GTSNPN, CDR2 SVGIG, per germline (reference sequence). CDR3 length equals 13 residues. V dropped 3 bases and J dropped 6; count of bases not matched to a gene: 4. The CDR3 region is CAWRGQGMAEAFF. DNA for the CDR3: TGTGCCTGGAGGGGACAGGGGATGGCTGAAGCTTTCTTT.

The V gene is TRBV5-1, the J gene TRBJ2-2; D is perhaps TRBD2 (6 bases). CDR1 and CDR2 (germline): SGHRS, YFSETQ. The CDR3 is made up of 14 amino acids. Trimming removed 0 bases at V and 3 bases at J, with 6 bases between. As DNA, the CDR3 is TGCGCCAGCAGCTTGGCGGGAGACACCGGGGAGCTGTTTTTT. This encodes CASSLAGDTGELFF.

J is TRBJ2-7 and V is TRBV7-9; TRBD2 aligns across 7 bases. CDR3 length: 15 amino acids. The germline CDR1 and CDR2 sequences are SEHNR and FQNEAQ (reference sequence). J gave up 0 bases and V 3 bases, and 5 bases lay outside the gene matches. As DNA, the CDR3 is TGTGCCAGCAGCTTTCTGGTAGCGGGCTCCTACGAGCAGTACTTC. It encodes CASSFLVAGSYEQYF.

The rearrangement uses TRBV5-4 and TRBJ2-1, with TRBD1 matching 10 bases. Germline V gene sequence: CDR1 SGHNT, CDR2 YYREEE (reference sequence). Losses at the gene ends were 2 bases for V and 8 bases for J; bases not matched to a gene: 7. This CDR3 spans 15 amino acids. The CDR3 DNA sequence: TGTGCCAGCAGCTTACCGGGACAGGGGCCCCATGAGCAGTTCTTC. Protein: CASSLPGQGPHEQFF.

This clone appeared once. Compared with germline, one end of the junction differs, possibly owing to a read error. V and J are TRBV7-7 and TRBJ2-1; D is uncertain. CDR3 length: 13 amino acids. Germline loops: CDR1 SSHAT, CDR2 FNYEAQ (reference sequence). For the CDR3, the DNA is TGTGCTAGCAGCTTCCAGAGTGGGGATGAGCAGTTCTTC. Its translation is CASSFQSGDEQFF.

The V call is TRBV10-3, the J call TRBJ2-3; TRBD2 is a possible D gene (6 bases). Germline lookup yields CDR1 ENHRY and CDR2 SYGVKD. The CDR3 has 17 residues. V was trimmed by 11 bases and J by 0 bases, leaving 24 bases between them. The CDR3: CAHQAQPGVSSTDTQYF. The CDR3 region has the DNA TGTGCCCACCAAGCCCAACCGGGGGTCTCTAGCACAGATACGCAGTATTTT.

The CDR3 DNA sequence: TGTGCCAGCAGCGTATCTGGGACTAGCGAAGAGACCCAGTACTTC. Encoded protein: CASSVSGTSEETQYF. The rearrangement links TRBV9 to TRBJ2-5; the match to TRBD2 covers 10 bases. Germline V lookup: CDR1 SGDLS, CDR2 YYNGEE. CDR3 length: 15 amino acids. V dropped 1 base and J dropped 3; count of bases not matched to a gene: 3.

The chain has TRBV28 and TRBJ2-2, with 7 bases fitting TRBD1. The germline CDR1 and CDR2 sequences are MDHEN and SYDVKM. With V trimmed by 9 bases and J by 0 bases, 7 bases remained unmatched. CDR3 length equals 15 residues. The CDR3, as DNA: TGTGCCAGTTTATCCGGGACAGCGAACACCGGGGAGCTGTTTTTT. It specifies CASLSGTANTGELFF.

This chain links TRBV4-3 with TRBJ2-1, with 10 nucleotides matching TRBD2. Germline CDR1 LGHNA, CDR2 YSLEER. The trim removed 0 bases at V and 9 bases at J, leaving 8 bases unmatched. The length of the CDR3 is 16 residues. CDR3 DNA sequence: TGCGCCAGCAGCCAAGATCTTAGACTAGCGGGTCTTGAGCAGTTCTTC. Its translation is CASSQDLRLAGLEQFF.

The chain links TRBV13 to TRBJ1-3; the D is unclear. Trimming took off 3 bases at V and 4 bases at J, with 4 bases between the two ends. The CDR3 runs to 12 residues. Germline CDR1 is PRHDT and CDR2 is FYEKMQ (reference sequence). The CDR3 DNA sequence: TGTGCCAGCAGCTTGGGAGGAAACACCATATATTTT. This encodes CASSLGGNTIYF. Full variable domain (remainder filled in from reference TRBV13 and TRBJ1-3): AAGVIQSPRHLIKEKRETATLKCYPIPRHDTVYWYQQGPGQDPQFLISFYEKMQSDKGSIPDRFSAQQFSDYHSELNMSSLELGDSALYFCASSLGGNTIYFGEGSWLTVV.

The chain combines TRBV5-6 with TRBJ1-2; TRBD1 matches 8 bases. With 4 bases clipped from V and 1 base from J, the junction kept 6 bases outside the gene matches. The CDR3 totals 15 residues. Germline CDR1 reads SGHDT; CDR2 reads YYEEEE. Here the CDR3 reads CASSGPGQVNYGYTF. The CDR3 DNA follows: TGTGCCAGCAGCGGGCCGGGACAGGTTAACTATGGCTACACCTTC.

This sequence joins TRBV2 and TRBJ1-2, with D possibly TRBD1 on 5 matching bases. The V gene's germline CDR1 is SNHLY and CDR2 FYNNEI. This CDR3 spans 13 amino acids. Trimming removed 7 bases at V and 4 bases at J, with 13 bases between. Written as DNA, the CDR3 is TGTGCCAGCAACTTTGGTGGGGGCTATGGCTACACCTTC. This codes for CASNFGGGYGYTF.

The J gene is TRBJ2-5, the V gene TRBV19; no definite D call. CDR1 and CDR2 from the germline V gene are LNHDA and SQIVND (reference sequence). CDR3 length equals 13 residues. Deletions cut 3 bases from V and 2 bases from J, with 7 bases between. The DNA for the CDR3 is TGTGCCAGTAGTATGGGTACTCAAGAGACCCAGTACTTC. The encoded protein is CASSMGTQETQYF.

The chain links TRBV7-2 to TRBJ1-1; 7 nucleotides match TRBD1. Germline V gene data show CDR1 as SGHTA and CDR2 as FQGNSA. The CDR3 loop spans 11 amino acids. With V trimmed by 11 bases and J by 1 base, 1 base remained unmatched. CDR3 in DNA: TGTGCCGGACAGGAGAACACTGAAGCTTTCTTT. Residues: CAGQENTEAFF.

The chain employs TRBV2 and TRBJ1-2, with a possible D match to TRBD1 (6 bases). CDR1 SNHLY and CDR2 FYNNEI come from the germline V gene. The CDR3 has 13 residues. V was trimmed by 2 bases and J by 5 bases, leaving 9 bases between them. CDR3 in DNA: TGTGCCAGCAGTGAACAGGGGTCGTATGGCTACACCTTC. Its translation: CASSEQGSYGYTF.

V is TRBV28 and J is TRBJ2-7; TRBD2 aligns across 9 bases. The V and J ends lost 5 bases and 6 bases, in that order; junction bases with no gene match: 14. Per the germline V gene, CDR1 is MDHEN and CDR2 is SYDVKM. This CDR3 is 16 amino acids long. The CDR3 sequence is CASSPLPGTSIGEQYF. The CDR3 coding sequence is TGTGCCAGCAGTCCCCTTCCCGGGACTAGCATCGGCGAGCAGTACTTC.

This chain uses TRBV18 with TRBJ1-5; D not certain. V lost 3 bases and J 6 bases, leaving 3 bases between the germline ends. This CDR3 spans 11 amino acids. Germline V gene sequence: CDR1 KGHSH, CDR2 LQKENI. The CDR3 is CASSPSQPQHF. The CDR3 nucleotides are TGTGCCAGCTCACCCTCTCAGCCCCAGCATTTT.